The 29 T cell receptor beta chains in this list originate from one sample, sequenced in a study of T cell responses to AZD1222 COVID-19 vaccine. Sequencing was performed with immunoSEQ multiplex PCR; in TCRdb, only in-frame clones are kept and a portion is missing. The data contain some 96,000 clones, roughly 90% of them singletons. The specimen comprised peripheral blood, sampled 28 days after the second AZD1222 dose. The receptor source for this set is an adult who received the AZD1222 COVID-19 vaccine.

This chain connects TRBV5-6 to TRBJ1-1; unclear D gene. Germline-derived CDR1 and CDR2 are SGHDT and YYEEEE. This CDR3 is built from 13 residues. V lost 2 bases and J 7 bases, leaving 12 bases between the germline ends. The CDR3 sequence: CASSFSELGEAFF. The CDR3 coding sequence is TGTGCCAGCAGCTTCTCTGAGCTGGGTGAAGCTTTCTTT.

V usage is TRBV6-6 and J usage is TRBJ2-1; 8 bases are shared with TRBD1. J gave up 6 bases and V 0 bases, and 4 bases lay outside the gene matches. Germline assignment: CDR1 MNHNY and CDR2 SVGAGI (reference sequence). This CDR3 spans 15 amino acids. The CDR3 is CASSYSPGQGNEQFF. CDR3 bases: TGTGCCAGCAGTTACTCCCCCGGACAGGGCAATGAGCAGTTCTTC.

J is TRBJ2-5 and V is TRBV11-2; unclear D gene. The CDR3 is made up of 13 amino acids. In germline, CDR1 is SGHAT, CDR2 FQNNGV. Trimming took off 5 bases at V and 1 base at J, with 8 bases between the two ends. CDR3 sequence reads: CASSKGPQETQYF. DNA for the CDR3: TGTGCCAGCAGCAAAGGACCCCAAGAGACCCAGTACTTC.

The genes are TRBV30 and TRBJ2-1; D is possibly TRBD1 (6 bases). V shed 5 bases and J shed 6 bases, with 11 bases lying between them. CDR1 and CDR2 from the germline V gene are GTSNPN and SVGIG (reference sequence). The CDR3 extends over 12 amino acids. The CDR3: CAWDRSFNEQFF. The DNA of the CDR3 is TGTGCCTGGGACAGGTCGTTCAATGAGCAGTTCTTC.

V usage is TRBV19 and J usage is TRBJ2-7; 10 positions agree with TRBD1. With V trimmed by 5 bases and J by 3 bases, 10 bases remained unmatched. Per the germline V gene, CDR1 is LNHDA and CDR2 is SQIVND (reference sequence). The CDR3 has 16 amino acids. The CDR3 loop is CASSPVTGQGIYEQYF. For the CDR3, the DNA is TGTGCCAGTAGTCCAGTCACGGGACAGGGGATCTACGAGCAGTACTTC.

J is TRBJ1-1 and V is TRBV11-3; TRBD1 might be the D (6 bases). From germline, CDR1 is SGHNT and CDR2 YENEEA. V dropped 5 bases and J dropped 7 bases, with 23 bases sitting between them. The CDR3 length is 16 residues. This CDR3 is CASSQDGRGGADEAFF. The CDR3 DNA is TGTGCCAGCAGCCAAGACGGCAGGGGAGGTGCGGATGAAGCTTTCTTT.

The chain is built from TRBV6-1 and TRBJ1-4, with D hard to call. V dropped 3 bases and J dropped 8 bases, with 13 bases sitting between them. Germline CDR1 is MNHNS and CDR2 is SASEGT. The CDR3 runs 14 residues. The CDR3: CASSDRRRHEKLFF. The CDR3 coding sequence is TGTGCCAGCAGTGACCGTAGGCGGCACGAAAAACTGTTTTTT.

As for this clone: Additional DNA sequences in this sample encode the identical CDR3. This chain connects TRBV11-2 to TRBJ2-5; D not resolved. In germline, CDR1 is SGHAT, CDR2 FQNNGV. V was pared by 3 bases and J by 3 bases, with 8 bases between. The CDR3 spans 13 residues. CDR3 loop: CASSFAGKETQYF. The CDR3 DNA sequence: TGTGCCAGCAGCTTTGCCGGTAAAGAGACCCAGTACTTC.

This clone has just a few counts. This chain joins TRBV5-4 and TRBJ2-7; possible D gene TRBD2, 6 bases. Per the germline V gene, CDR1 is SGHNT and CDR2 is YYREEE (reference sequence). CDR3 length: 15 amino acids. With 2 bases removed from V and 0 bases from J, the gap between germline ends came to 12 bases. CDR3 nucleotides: TGTGCCAGCAGCTTAGGTGGGGGGAGCTCCTACGAGCAGTACTTC. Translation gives CASSLGGGSSYEQYF.

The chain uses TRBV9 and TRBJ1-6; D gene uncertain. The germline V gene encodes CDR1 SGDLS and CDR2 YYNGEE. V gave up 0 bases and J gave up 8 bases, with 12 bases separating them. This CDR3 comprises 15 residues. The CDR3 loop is CASSVGIALDSPLHF. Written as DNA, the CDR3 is TGTGCCAGCAGCGTAGGAATAGCCCTGGATTCACCCCTCCACTTT.

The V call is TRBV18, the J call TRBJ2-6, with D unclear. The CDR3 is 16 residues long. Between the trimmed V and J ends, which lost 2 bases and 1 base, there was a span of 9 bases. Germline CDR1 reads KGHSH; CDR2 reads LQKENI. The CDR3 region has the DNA TGTGCCAGCTCACCATTTAACGGGTCTGGGGCCAACGTCCTGACTTTC. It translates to CASSPFNGSGANVLTF.

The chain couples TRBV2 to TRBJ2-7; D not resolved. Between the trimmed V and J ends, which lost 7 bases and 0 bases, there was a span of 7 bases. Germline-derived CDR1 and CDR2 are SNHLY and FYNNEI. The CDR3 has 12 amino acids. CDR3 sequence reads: CASKRSSYEQYF. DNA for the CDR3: TGTGCCAGCAAACGGAGCTCCTACGAGCAGTACTTC.

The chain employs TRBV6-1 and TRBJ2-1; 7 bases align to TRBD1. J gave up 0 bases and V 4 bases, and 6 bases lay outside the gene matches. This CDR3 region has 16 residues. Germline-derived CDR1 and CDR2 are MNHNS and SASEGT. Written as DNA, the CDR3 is TGTGCCAGCAGTGGCCCCGGGACAGTCTCCTACAATGAGCAGTTCTTC. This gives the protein CASSGPGTVSYNEQFF.

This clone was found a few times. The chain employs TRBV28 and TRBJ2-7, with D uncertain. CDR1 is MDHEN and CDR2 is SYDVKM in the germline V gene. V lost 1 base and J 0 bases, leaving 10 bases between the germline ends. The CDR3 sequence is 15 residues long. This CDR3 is CASSLFSRSSYEQYF. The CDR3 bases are TGTGCCAGCAGTTTATTCTCCAGGAGCTCCTACGAGCAGTACTTC.

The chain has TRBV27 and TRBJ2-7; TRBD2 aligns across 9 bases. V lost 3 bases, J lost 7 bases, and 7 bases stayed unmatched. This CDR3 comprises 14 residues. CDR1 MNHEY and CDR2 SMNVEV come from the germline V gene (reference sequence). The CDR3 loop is CASSFLAGRGEQYF. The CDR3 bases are TGTGCCAGCAGTTTCCTAGCGGGAAGGGGAGAGCAGTACTTC.

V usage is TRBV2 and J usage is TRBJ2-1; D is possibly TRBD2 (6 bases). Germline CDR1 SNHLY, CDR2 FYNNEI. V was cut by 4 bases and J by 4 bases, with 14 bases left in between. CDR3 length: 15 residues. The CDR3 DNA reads TGTGCCAGCAGTGTTGGGGGGACCGATTACAATGAGCAGTTCTTC. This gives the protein CASSVGGTDYNEQFF.

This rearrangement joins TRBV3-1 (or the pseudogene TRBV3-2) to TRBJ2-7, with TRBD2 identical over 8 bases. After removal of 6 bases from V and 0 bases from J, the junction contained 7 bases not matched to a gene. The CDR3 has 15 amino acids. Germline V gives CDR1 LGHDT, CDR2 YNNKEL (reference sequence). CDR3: CASSKLAGISYEQYF. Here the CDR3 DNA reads TGTGCCAGCAGTAAGCTAGCGGGTATCTCCTACGAGCAGTACTTC.

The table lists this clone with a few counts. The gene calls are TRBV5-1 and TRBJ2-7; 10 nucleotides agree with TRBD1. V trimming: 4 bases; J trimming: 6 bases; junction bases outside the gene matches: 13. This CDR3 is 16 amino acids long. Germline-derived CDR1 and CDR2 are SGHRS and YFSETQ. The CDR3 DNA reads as TGCGCCAGCAGCCAGGGACAGGGGATTTATTTGAGCGAGCAGTACTTC. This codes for CASSQGQGIYLSEQYF.

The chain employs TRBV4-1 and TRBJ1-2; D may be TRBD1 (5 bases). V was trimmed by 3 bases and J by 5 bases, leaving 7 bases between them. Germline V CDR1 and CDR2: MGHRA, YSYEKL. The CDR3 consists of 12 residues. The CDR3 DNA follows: TGCGCCAGCAGCCACACAGGTTATGGCTACACCTTC. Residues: CASSHTGYGYTF.

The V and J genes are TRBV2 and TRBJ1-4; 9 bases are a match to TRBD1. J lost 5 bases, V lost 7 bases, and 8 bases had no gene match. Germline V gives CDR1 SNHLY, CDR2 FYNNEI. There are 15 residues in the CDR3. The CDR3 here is CASTTPTGGNEKLFF. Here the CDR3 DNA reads TGTGCCAGCACTACCCCGACAGGGGGAAATGAAAAACTGTTTTTT.

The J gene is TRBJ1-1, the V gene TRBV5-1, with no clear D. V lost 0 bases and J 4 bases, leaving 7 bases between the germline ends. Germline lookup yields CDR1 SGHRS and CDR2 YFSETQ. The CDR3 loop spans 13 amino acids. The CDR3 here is CASSLGGGTEAFF. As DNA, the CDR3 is TGCGCCAGCAGCTTGGGCGGAGGCACTGAAGCTTTCTTT.

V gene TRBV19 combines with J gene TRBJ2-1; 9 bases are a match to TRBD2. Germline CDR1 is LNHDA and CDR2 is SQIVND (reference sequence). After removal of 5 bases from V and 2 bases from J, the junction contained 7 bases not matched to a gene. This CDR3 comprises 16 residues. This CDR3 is CASSGRLAETYNEQFF. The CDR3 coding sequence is TGTGCCAGTAGTGGGAGACTAGCGGAAACCTACAATGAGCAGTTCTTC.

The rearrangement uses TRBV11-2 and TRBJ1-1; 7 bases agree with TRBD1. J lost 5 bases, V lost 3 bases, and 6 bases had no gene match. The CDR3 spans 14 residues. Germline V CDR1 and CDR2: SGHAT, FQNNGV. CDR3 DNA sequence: TGTGCCAGCAGCTTTAACAGGGGTTCGACTGAAGCTTTCTTT. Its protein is CASSFNRGSTEAFF.

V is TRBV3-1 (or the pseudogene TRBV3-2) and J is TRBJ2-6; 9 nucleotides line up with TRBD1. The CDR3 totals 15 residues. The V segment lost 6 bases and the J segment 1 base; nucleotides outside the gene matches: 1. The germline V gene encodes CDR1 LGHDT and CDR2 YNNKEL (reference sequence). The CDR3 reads CASRDRGSGANVLTF. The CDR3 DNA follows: TGTGCCAGCAGAGACAGGGGGTCTGGGGCCAACGTCCTGACTTTC.

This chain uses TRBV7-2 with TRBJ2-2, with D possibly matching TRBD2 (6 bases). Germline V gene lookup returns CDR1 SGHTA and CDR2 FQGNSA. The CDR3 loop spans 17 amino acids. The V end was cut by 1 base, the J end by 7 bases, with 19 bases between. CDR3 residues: CASSLDPETSSRGELFF. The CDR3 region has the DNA TGTGCCAGCAGCTTAGATCCCGAAACTAGCTCGCGCGGGGAGCTGTTTTTT.

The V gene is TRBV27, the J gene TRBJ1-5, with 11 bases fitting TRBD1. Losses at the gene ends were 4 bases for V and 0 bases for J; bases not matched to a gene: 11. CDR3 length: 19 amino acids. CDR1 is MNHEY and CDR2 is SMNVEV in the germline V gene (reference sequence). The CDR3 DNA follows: TGTGCCAGCAGTTCGCGGACAGGGGGCCTACTTTATAGCAATCAGCCCCAGCATTTT. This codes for CASSSRTGGLLYSNQPQHF.

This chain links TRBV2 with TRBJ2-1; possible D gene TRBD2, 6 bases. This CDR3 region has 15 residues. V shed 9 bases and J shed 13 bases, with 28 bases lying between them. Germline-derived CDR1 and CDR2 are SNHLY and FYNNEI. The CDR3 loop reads CARGAAVGVAEVQFF. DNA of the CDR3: TGTGCCAGAGGAGCGGCCGTGGGGGTAGCGGAGGTTCAGTTCTTC.

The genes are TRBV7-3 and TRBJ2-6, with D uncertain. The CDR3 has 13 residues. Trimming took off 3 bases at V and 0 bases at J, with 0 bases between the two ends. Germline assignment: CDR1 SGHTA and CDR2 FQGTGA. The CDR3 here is CASSFSGANVLTF. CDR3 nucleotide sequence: TGTGCCAGCAGCTTCTCTGGGGCCAACGTCCTGACTTTC. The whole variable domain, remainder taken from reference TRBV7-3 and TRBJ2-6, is GAGVSQTPSNKVTEKGKYVELRCDPISGHTALYWYRQSLGQGPEFLIYFQGTGAADDSGLPNDRFFAVRPEGSVSTLKIQRTERGDSAVYLCASSFSGANVLTFGAGSRLTVL.

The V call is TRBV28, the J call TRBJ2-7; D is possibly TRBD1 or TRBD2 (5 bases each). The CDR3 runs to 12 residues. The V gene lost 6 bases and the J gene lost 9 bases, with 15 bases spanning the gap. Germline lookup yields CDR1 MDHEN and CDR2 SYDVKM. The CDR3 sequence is CASRGTTFRQYF. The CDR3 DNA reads TGTGCCAGCAGGGGGACGACTTTCCGGCAGTACTTC. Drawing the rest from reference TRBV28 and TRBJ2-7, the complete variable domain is DVKVTQSSRYLVKRTGEKVFLECVQDMDHENMFWYRQDPGLGLRLIYFSYDVKMKEKGDIPEGYSVSREKKERFSLILESASTNQTSMYLCASRGTTFRQYFGPGTRLTVT.